This T cell receptor (beta chain) originates from a study of T cell repertoires in cytomegalovirus infection. The table lists this clonotype with many counts. Its target is not known. TCRdb re-called the reads through MiXCR, storing one row per CDR3 protein. The sample carries 110,000 to 150,000 distinct CDR3 sequences, about 6.5% recorded once. Study-level findings and limits: CMV-specific TCR beta clonotypes restricted by HLA-C were the ones dominating the ex vivo response.

Specimen: PBMCs. This clonotype was sampled from a human donor in good health (CMV status not recorded). Some clones in this sample may be carry-over from other donors' samples.

The CDR3 sequence: CASSPRAGSRNTEAFF. Written as DNA, the CDR3 is TGTGCCAGCAGTCCCCGGGCAGGGTCACGGAACACTGAAGCTTTCTTT. The chain couples TRBV28 to TRBJ1-1, with a possible D match to TRBD1 (5 bases). CDR1 and CDR2 (germline): MDHEN, SYDVKM. Trimming cost V 5 bases and J 1 base, with 17 bases left between them. This CDR3 has 16 amino acids.